This T cell receptor beta chain stems from a study of early T cells in non-severe SARS-CoV-2 infection. Study as a whole: From unsorted whole blood, bulk RNA was sequenced, and the chains remained unpaired. Study-level findings and limits: Reliance on VDJdb matching favored anti-spike CD8 responses; private and CD4 specificities were missed.

Unique molecular identifiers were added to individual cDNA molecules. TCRdb re-called the 5' RACE reads through MiXCR, storing one row per CDR3 protein. This table holds 65,000 to 85,000 distinct CDR3 sequences, 11% found once. Germline trimming cut 5 bases from V and 3 bases from J; bases unmatched to any gene: 13. The CDR3 covers 17 residues. Germline loops: CDR1 SGHVS, CDR2 FQNEAQ. In the case of this clonotype: Its antigen is unidentified.

V and J are TRBV7-8 and TRBJ2-1, with TRBD2 matching 7 bases. The sequencing input was whole blood. The receptor was isolated from an adult who was a healthcare worker with PCR-confirmed SARS-CoV-2 infection or an uninfected control (not recorded which). Here the CDR3 reads CASSPLLVLAVYNEQFF. DNA for the CDR3: TGTGCCAGCAGCCCCCTCCTGGTGCTAGCGGTCTACAATGAGCAGTTCTTC.